This is a list of T cell receptor beta chains from one sample in a study of T cell repertoires in cytomegalovirus infection. These receptors have no identified antigens. TCRdb reanalysed the reads using MiXCR and keeps one entry per CDR3 protein. Of about 83,000 distinct CDR3 sequences listed, 25% to 35% are singletons. The sample here was CD8+ T cells from cultured PBMCs, taken from culture after CMV antigen stimulation. Receptor source: a human donor in good health (CMV status not recorded). Some clones in this sample may be carry-over from other donors' samples. Both conserved end residues are part of each CDR3. The D gene is left open where the match is weak. Clone size is shown for a subset of rows, as once, few, many or a class of expanded clone.

TRBJ1-6 - - TRBV27 TGTGCCAGCAGGAGGGGGGACTATAATTCACCCCTCCACTTT CASRRGDYNSPLHF
TRBJ1-1 - - TRBV4-1 TGCGCCAGCAGCCAATCCGGACGGTCGAACACTGAAGCTTTCTTT CASSQSGRSNTEAFF
TRBJ2-1 TRBD1 many TRBV7-8 TGTGCCAGCAGCAGAATGACAGGGGGGAATGAGCAGTTCTTC CASSRMTGGNEQFF
TRBJ2-7 - - TRBV28 TGTGCCAGCAGCGACTTGTACTCCTACGAGCAGTACTTC CASSDLYSYEQYF
TRBJ2-3 - - TRBV28 TGTGCCAGCAGTTTGAACAAAGTGGACCTCACAGATACGCAGTATTTT CASSLNKVDLTDTQYF
TRBJ1-2 - - TRBV7-2 TGTGCCAGCAGCCACCTTAACAGGGTCCCCTCCTATGGCTACACCTTC CASSHLNRVPSYGYTF
TRBJ2-7 TRBD1 - TRBV4-1 TGCGCCAGCAGCCAGGGACAGGGTGACGAGCAGTACTTC CASSQGQGDEQYF
TRBJ2-2 - - TRBV12-3/TRBV12-4 TGTGCCAGCGATACAGGGCCCACCGGGGAGCTGTTTTTT CASDTGPTGELFF
TRBJ2-7 TRBD1 - TRBV7-9 TGTGCCAGCAGCCGACAGGGACAGGATTTCTACGAGCAGTACTTC CASSRQGQDFYEQYF
TRBJ1-3 - - TRBV24-1 TGTGCCACCAGTGATTTTCGGTCGGGGACGGCTGGAAACACCATATATTTT CATSDFRSGTAGNTIYF
TRBJ1-5 - - TRBV4-1 TGCGCCAGCAGCCAAGTATTCGGGGATGATCAGCCCCAGCATTTT CASSQVFGDDQPQHF
TRBJ2-3 - - TRBV24-1 TGTGCCACCAGTTCTTCCGGGGGCCGCACAGATACGCAGTATTTT CATSSSGGRTDTQYF
TRBJ2-5 TRBD2 - TRBV6-6 TGTGCCAGCAGTGAGGTCGGGGCTAGCGGACAAGAGACCCAGTACTTC CASSEVGASGQETQYF
TRBJ1-1 - few TRBV2 TGTGCCAGCAGTGTGGGTGAAGCTTTCTTT CASSVGEAFF
TRBJ2-2 - - TRBV7-6 TGTGCCAGCAGCTCCCAGGGGCCCACCGGGGAGCTGTTTTTT CASSSQGPTGELFF
TRBJ1-1 - - TRBV28 TGTGCCAGCAAGGTAACGAACACTGAAGCTTTCTTT CASKVTNTEAFF
TRBJ1-1 TRBD1 - TRBV20-1 TGCAGTGCACCCCGACAGGGAATGTACACTGAAGCTTTCTTT CSAPRQGMYTEAFF
TRBJ2-3 - few TRBV13 TGTGCCAGCAGCCCGGGGGAGTTTAGCACAGATACGCAGTATTTT CASSPGEFSTDTQYF
TRBJ1-5 TRBD1 - TRBV27 TGTGCCAGCAGTCCCTCAGGGGGAAATCAGCCCCAGCATTTT CASSPSGGNQPQHF
TRBJ2-5 - - TRBV7-7 TGTGCCAGCAGCTGGACCGTTCGAGAGACCCAGTACTTC CASSWTVRETQYF